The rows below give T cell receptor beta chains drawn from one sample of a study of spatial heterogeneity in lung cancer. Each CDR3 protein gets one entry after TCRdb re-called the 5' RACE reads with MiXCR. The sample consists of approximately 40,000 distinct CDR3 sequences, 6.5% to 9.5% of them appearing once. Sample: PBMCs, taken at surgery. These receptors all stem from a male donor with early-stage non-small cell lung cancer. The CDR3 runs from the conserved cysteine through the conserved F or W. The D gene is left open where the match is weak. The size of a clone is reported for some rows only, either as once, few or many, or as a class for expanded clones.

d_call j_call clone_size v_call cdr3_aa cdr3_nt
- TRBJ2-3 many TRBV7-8 CASSHPQGRADTQYF TGTGCCAGCAGCCACCCCCAGGGTAGGGCAGATACGCAGTATTTT
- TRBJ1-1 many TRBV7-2 CASMPGVNTEAFF TGTGCCAGCATGCCGGGGGTGAACACTGAAGCTTTCTTT
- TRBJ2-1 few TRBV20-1 CSASSGRHDNEQFF TGCAGTGCTAGTTCGGGAAGGCACGACAATGAGCAGTTCTTC
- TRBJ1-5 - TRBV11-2 CASSLRDSNQPQHF TGTGCCAGCAGCCTGCGGGACAGCAATCAGCCCCAGCATTTT
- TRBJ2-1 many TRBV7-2 CASSSKARDYNEQFF TGTGCCAGCAGCAGCAAAGCTAGAGACTACAATGAGCAGTTCTTC
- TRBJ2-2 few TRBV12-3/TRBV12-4 CASTNRGELFF TGTGCCAGCACCAACCGCGGGGAGCTGTTTTTT
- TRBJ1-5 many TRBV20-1 CSARGGNDQPQHF TGCAGTGCTAGAGGAGGTAACGATCAGCCCCAGCATTTT
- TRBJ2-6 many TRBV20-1 CSANRDYSGANVLTF TGCAGTGCTAACAGGGACTACTCTGGGGCCAACGTCCTGACTTTC
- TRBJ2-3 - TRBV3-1 CASSQVGQGPDTQYF TGTGCCAGCAGCCAAGTAGGGCAGGGACCAGATACGCAGTATTTT
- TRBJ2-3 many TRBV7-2 CASSLGSTDPMNF TGTGCCAGCAGCTTAGGTAGCACCGACCCTATGAATTTT
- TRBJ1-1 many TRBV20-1 CSARGGSNTEAFF TGCAGTGCTAGAGGAGGGTCGAACACTGAAGCTTTCTTT
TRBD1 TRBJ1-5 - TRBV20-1 CSARDETGEDQPQHF TGCAGTGCTAGAGATGAGACAGGGGAAGATCAGCCCCAGCATTTT
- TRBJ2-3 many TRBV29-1 CSASRETDTQYF TGCAGCGCCTCCAGGGAGACAGATACGCAGTATTTT
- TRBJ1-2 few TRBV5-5 CASSLPTRRYGYTF TGTGCCAGCAGCTTGCCGACAAGACGATATGGCTACACCTTC
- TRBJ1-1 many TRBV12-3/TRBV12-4 CASSSGSVVAFF TGTGCCAGCAGCAGCGGAAGTGTCGTGGCTTTCTTT
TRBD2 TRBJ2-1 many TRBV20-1 CSARDLAGGINEQFF TGCAGTGCTAGAGATCTAGCGGGAGGAATCAATGAGCAGTTCTTC
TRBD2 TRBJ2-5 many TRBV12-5 CASGLTIGGDEETQYF TGTGCTAGTGGTTTGACTATCGGGGGGGACGAAGAGACCCAGTACTTC
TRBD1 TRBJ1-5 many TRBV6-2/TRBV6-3 CASRPSGTGNQPQHF TGTGCCAGCAGACCCTCCGGGACAGGGAATCAGCCCCAGCATTTT
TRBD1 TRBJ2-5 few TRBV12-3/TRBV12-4 CASSRQGGGETQYF TGTGCCAGCAGTCGACAGGGGGGCGGAGAGACCCAGTACTTC
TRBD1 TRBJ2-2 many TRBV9 CASSVQGALTGELFF TGTGCCAGCAGCGTCCAGGGGGCTCTCACCGGGGAGCTGTTTTTT
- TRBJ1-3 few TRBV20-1 CSASPPTPGNTIYF TGCAGTGCTAGTCCCCCTACACCTGGAAACACCATATATTTT
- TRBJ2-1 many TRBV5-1 CASSLRTEQFF TGCGCCAGCAGCTTGCGGACTGAGCAGTTCTTC
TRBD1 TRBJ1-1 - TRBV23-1 CASSQRTGVAFF TGCGCCAGCAGTCAACGGACAGGGGTAGCTTTCTTT
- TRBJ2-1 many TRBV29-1 CSAGRSSYNEQFF TGCAGCGCTGGGAGGAGCTCCTACAATGAGCAGTTCTTC
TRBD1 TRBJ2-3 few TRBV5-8 CASSFTGGQTDTQYF TGTGCCAGCAGTTTCACAGGGGGTCAGACAGATACGCAGTATTTT
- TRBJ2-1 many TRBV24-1 CATSDRATRGLGNEQFF TGTGCCACCAGTGATCGGGCCACCAGGGGTCTTGGCAATGAGCAGTTCTTC
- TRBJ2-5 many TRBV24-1 CATSDWRDFPYQETQYF TGTGCCACCAGTGATTGGAGGGACTTTCCGTACCAAGAGACCCAGTACTTC
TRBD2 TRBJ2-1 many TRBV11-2 CASSPPPGSGGSNEQFF TGTGCCAGCAGCCCCCCCCCGGGCAGCGGGGGTTCCAATGAGCAGTTCTTC
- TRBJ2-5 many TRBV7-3 CASSRSVQETQYF TGTGCCAGCAGCCGAAGCGTTCAAGAGACCCAGTACTTC
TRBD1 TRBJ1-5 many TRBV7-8 CASSFGTAQNQPQHF TGTGCCAGCAGCTTCGGGACAGCGCAGAATCAGCCCCAGCATTTT
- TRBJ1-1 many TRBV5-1 CASSPAQAGNTEAFF TGCGCCAGCAGCCCAGCACAGGCGGGTAACACTGAAGCTTTCTTT
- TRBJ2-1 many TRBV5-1 CASSPRQVRSYNEQFF TGCGCCAGCAGCCCGAGACAGGTCCGCTCCTACAATGAGCAGTTCTTC
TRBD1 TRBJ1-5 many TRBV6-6 CATGRGGSGQPQHF TGTGCCACCGGGAGAGGGGGCAGCGGTCAGCCCCAGCATTTT
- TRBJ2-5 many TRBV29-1 CSVEGSDEMGRDRETQYF TGCAGCGTTGAAGGGAGTGATGAGATGGGCAGGGACCGAGAGACCCAGTACTTC
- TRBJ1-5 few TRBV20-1 CSARRGLGNQPQHF TGCAGTGCTAGAAGAGGGCTTGGCAATCAGCCCCAGCATTTT
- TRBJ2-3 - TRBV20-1 CSARDTGKGTDTQYF TGCAGTGCTAGAGATACGGGGAAGGGCACAGATACGCAGTATTTT
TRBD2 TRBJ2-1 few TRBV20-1 CSATSGGPDEQFF TGCAGTGCTACCAGCGGGGGGCCGGATGAGCAGTTCTTC
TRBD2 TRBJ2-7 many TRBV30 CAWSPTAGGSYEQYF TGTGCCTGGAGTCCCACGGCGGGGGGGTCCTACGAGCAGTACTTC
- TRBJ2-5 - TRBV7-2 CASSSQFGETQYF TGTGCCAGCAGCTCGCAATTCGGAGAGACCCAGTACTTC
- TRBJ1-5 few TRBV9 CASSVGEVGQPQHF TGTGCCAGCAGCGTAGGGGAAGTGGGTCAGCCCCAGCATTTT